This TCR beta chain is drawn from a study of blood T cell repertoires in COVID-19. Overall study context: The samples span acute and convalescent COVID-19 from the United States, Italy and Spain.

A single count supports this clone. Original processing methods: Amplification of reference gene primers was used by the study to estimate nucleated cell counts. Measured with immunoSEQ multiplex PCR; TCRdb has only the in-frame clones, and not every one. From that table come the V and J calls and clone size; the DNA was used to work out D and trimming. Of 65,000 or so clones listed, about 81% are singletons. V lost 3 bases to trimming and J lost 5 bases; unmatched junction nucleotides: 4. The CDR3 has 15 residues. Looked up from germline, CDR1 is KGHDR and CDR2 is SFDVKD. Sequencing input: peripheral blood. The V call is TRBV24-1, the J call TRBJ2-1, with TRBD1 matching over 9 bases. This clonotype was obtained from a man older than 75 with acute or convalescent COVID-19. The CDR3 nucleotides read TGTGCCACCAGTGATCCCGGGACAGGGCACAATGAGCAGTTCTTC. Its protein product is CATSDPGTGHNEQFF.